This TCR beta chain was identified in a study of beta chain features in type 1 diabetes. Study outcomes and limitations: Researchers reported that naive, central memory and Treg TCRB repertoires appeared more similar in patients than in healthy donors. A pattern of fewer insertions and more deletions at VDJ junctions was seen in type 1 diabetes patients. Shortening of TCRB CDR3s, moderate but significant, appeared in all four CD4+ subsets of Type 1 diabetes patients.

CDR3 size: 13 residues. Germline values: CDR1 SGHTA, CDR2 FQGNSA. Trimming cost V 2 bases and J 9 bases, with 11 bases left between them. Per donor, one heparinised blood draw averaged roughly 110 mL. The isolated RNA, all of it, was reverse transcribed, so expressed TCRB transcripts were what got sequenced. Clones were read by immunoSEQ multiplex PCR, and TCRdb kept only the in-frame ones, dropping some. Among under 850,000 clones listed, roughly 13% were seen once. A word on this clone: The antigen remains unidentified.

The clonotype originates from a man between 18 and 29 years old with type 1 diabetes. Sequenced material: naive CD4+ T cells from blood. This chain connects TRBV7-2 to TRBJ1-5, with D tentatively TRBD1 (5 bases). CDR3 residues: CASSLQGVRPQHF. As DNA, the CDR3 is TGTGCCAGCAGCTTACAGGGTGTTCGGCCCCAGCATTTT. Combining the CDR3 with reference TRBV7-2 and TRBJ1-5 gives the whole variable domain GAGVSQSPSNKVTEKGKDVELRCDPISGHTALYWYRQSLGQGLEFLIYFQGNSAPDKSGLPSDRFSAERTGGSVSTLTIQRTQQEDSAVYLCASSLQGVRPQHFGDGTRLSIL.